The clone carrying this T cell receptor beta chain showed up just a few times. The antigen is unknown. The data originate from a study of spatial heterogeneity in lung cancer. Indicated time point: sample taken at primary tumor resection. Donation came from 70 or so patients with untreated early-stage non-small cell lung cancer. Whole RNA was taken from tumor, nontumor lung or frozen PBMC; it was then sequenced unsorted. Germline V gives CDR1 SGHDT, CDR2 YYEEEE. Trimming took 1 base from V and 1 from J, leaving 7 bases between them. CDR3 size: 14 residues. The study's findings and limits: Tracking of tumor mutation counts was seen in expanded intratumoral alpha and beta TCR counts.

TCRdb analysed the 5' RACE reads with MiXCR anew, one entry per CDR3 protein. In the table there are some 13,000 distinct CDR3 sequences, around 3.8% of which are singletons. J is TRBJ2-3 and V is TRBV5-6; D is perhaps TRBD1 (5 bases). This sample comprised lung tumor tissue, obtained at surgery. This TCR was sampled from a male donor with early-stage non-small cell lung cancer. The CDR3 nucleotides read TGTGCCAGCAGCTTGTTACAGGGCACAGATACGCAGTATTTT. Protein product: CASSLLQGTDTQYF.